This TCR beta chain was sequenced in a study of beta chain features in type 1 diabetes. Study results and caveats: Because the template was cDNA, high-expressing cells might be over-represented. All four CD4+ subsets of Type 1 diabetes patients contained TCRB CDR3s that were moderately but significantly shorter.

The V end was cut by 10 bases, the J end by 3 bases, with 16 bases between. The germline V gene has CDR1 LNHDA and CDR2 SQIVND (reference sequence). CDR3 length: 14 residues. This clone was seen a few times. Its specificity is unknown. Sequenced material consisted of expressed TCRB transcripts (all of the isolated RNA was reverse transcribed). TCRdb's copy holds only in-frame clones and misses some; the assay was immunoSEQ multiplex PCR. This table holds 120,000 or so clones, about 18% found once. The receptor's source is a man between 18 and 35 years old with type 1 diabetes. This chain links TRBV19 with TRBJ1-5, with D uncertain. Sequenced sample: central memory CD4+ T cells from blood. CDR3 DNA sequence: TGTGCCACCCGTGGGCTTGAATCCAATCAGCCCCAGCATTTT. This gives the protein CATRGLESNQPQHF.